This T cell receptor (beta chain) is from a study of blood T cells in healthy people across ages. The CDR3 has 16 amino acids. Looked up from germline, CDR1 is SGHAT and CDR2 is FQDESV (reference sequence). Unmatched junction bases numbered 4, after V lost 3 bases and J lost 1 base. With a J-beta primer mix and a sample-barcoded 5' primer, a second PCR ran about 7 to 11 cycles. A tag from a template-switch adaptor with 12 random nucleotides marked each cDNA molecule. Any given sample supplied a minimum of 2.5 million CDR3-containing paired-end reads. TCRdb used MiXCR to reprocess the 5' RACE reads, holding one entry per CDR3 protein. The data show approximately 880,000 distinct CDR3 sequences, with roughly 50% seen just once and under 15% held by the top ten. Each sample provided at least 5.5 micrograms of extracted total RNA.

What was sequenced was blood. The chain couples TRBV11-1 to TRBJ2-3, with TRBD1 matching over 10 bases. The receptor was derived from a man aged 25 to 40 in good health. CDR3 sequence (DNA): TGTGCCAGCAGCTTCTGCGGACAGGGGGGCACAGATACGCAGTATTTT. This sequence encodes CASSFCGQGGTDTQYF.